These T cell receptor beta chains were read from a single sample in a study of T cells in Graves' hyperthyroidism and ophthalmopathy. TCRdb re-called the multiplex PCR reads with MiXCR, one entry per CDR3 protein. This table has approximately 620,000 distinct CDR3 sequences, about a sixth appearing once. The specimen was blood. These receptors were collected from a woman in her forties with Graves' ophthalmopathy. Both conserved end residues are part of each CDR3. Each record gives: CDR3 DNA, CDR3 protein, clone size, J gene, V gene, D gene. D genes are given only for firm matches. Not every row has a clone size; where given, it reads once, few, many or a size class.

DNA: TGCAGTGCTAGAAACGGGATGCCTGAAGCTTTCTTT
CDR3: CSARNGMPEAFF
size: many
J: TRBJ1-1
V: TRBV20-1
D: NA

DNA: TGCAGTGCTAGCCCGACGATTATACAGGGTGGCTATGGCTACACCTTC
CDR3: CSASPTIIQGGYGYTF
size: few
J: TRBJ1-2
V: TRBV20-1
D: NA

DNA: TGTGCCATCAGTGAATCGGGTTCGCCCGGCGAAAAACTGTTTTTT
CDR3: CAISESGSPGEKLFF
size: NA
J: TRBJ1-4
V: TRBV10-3
D: NA

DNA: TGTGCCAGCCAGACAGAGATGAACACTGAAGCTTTCTTT
CDR3: CASQTEMNTEAFF
size: few
J: TRBJ1-1
V: TRBV6-1
D: NA

DNA: TGCGCCAGCAGCTTGGGCCCGCAGGGAATTGAAGCTTTCTTT
CDR3: CASSLGPQGIEAFF
size: many
J: TRBJ1-1
V: TRBV5-1
D: NA

DNA: TGTGCCATCAGTCAGGAATACAATGAGCAGTTCTTC
CDR3: CAISQEYNEQFF
size: few
J: TRBJ2-1
V: TRBV10-3
D: NA

DNA: TGTGCCAGCAGTGAAAGACTAGCAGGGGGCACCGGGGAGCTGTTTTTT
CDR3: CASSERLAGGTGELFF
size: few
J: TRBJ2-2
V: TRBV6-1
D: NA

DNA: TGTGCCAGCAGCTTAGGGGGGGGGCTGGGTAATCAGCCCCAGCATTTT
CDR3: CASSLGGGLGNQPQHF
size: NA
J: TRBJ1-5
V: TRBV7-9
D: NA

DNA: TGTGCCAGCAGTTTAGGTCACGGATCGCAAGGGATTAATCAGCCCCAGCATTTT
CDR3: CASSLGHGSQGINQPQHF
size: many
J: TRBJ1-5
V: TRBV12-3/TRBV12-4
D: NA

DNA: TGTGCCAGCAGTGACTGGGCCATGAACACTGAAGCTTTCTTT
CDR3: CASSDWAMNTEAFF
size: many
J: TRBJ1-1
V: TRBV6-1
D: NA

DNA: TGTGCCAGCAGCTCCCACTTAGATGAAAAACTGTTTTTT
CDR3: CASSSHLDEKLFF
size: many
J: TRBJ1-4
V: TRBV7-9
D: NA

DNA: TGTGCCAGCAGTGAAGCGAGGGCAGGGACGCAGTATTTT
CDR3: CASSEARAGTQYF
size: many
J: TRBJ2-3
V: TRBV2
D: NA

DNA: TGTGCCAGCAGCGTAACTCAGGGACAGCTGGGGGAAAAACTGTTTTTT
CDR3: CASSVTQGQLGEKLFF
size: NA
J: TRBJ1-4
V: TRBV9
D: TRBD1

DNA: TGTGCCAGCAGCCAGTCGGGACTAGCGGGAGTTGGGACCCAGTACTTC
CDR3: CASSQSGLAGVGTQYF
size: many
J: TRBJ2-5
V: TRBV11-2
D: TRBD2

DNA: TGTGCCAGCAGCGCCCTAGGATATGAGCAGTTCTTC
CDR3: CASSALGYEQFF
size: few
J: TRBJ2-1
V: TRBV5-4
D: NA

DNA: TGTGCCAGCAGCTCCACGCAGGGGATTCAGGGGAACACTGAAGTTTTCTTT
CDR3: CASSSTQGIQGNTEVFF
size: NA
J: TRBJ1-1
V: TRBV7-2
D: NA

DNA: TGTGCCAGCAAAATCGACAGCGGAGGGACTGAAGCTTTCTTT
CDR3: CASKIDSGGTEAFF
size: many
J: TRBJ1-1
V: TRBV28
D: NA

DNA: TGTGCCAGCAGTCCGAGGTGGTTGTACAGCCCGGATAGCAATCAGCCCCAGCATTTT
CDR3: CASSPRWLYSPDSNQPQHF
size: many
J: TRBJ1-5
V: TRBV2
D: NA

DNA: TGTGCCAGCAGTGTCCCAGCGGGAGGGCAAGAGACCCAGTACTTC
CDR3: CASSVPAGGQETQYF
size: many
J: TRBJ2-5
V: TRBV2
D: TRBD2

DNA: TGTGCCAGCAGCTTGGTCGGGGGATACAATGAGCAGTTCTTC
CDR3: CASSLVGGYNEQFF
size: NA
J: TRBJ2-1
V: TRBV5-5
D: NA

DNA: TGTGCCAGCAGCGTCTCACTTGAGGAGCAGTTCTTC
CDR3: CASSVSLEEQFF
size: many
J: TRBJ2-1
V: TRBV11-2
D: NA

DNA: TGTGCCAGCAGCCACCCTTCCGGAGGGGGAGGAGGCCAAACCTACAATGAGCAGTTCTTC
CDR3: CASSHPSGGGGGQTYNEQFF
size: NA
J: TRBJ2-1
V: TRBV3-1
D: NA

DNA: TGCAGCGTTGTAAGACATGCCGACACTGAAGCTTTCTTT
CDR3: CSVVRHADTEAFF
size: many
J: TRBJ1-1
V: TRBV29-1
D: NA

DNA: TGCAGTGCTACCCGAACCTACGAGCAGTACTTC
CDR3: CSATRTYEQYF
size: few
J: TRBJ2-7
V: TRBV20-1
D: NA

DNA: TGTGCCAGCAGTGAATGGGACAGTTCCCAGCATTTT
CDR3: CASSEWDSSQHF
size: NA
J: TRBJ1-5
V: TRBV6-1
D: TRBD1

DNA: TGTGCCAGCAAGGGACAGCCAAATCAGCCCCAGCATTTT
CDR3: CASKGQPNQPQHF
size: many
J: TRBJ1-5
V: TRBV28
D: TRBD1

DNA: TGCAGTGCTAGATTGGGACTAGAGGGAGATACGCAGTATTTT
CDR3: CSARLGLEGDTQYF
size: NA
J: TRBJ2-3
V: TRBV20-1
D: TRBD2

DNA: TGTGCCAGCAGCCGGGGGGGGAGCGGTGACTACGAGCAGTACTTC
CDR3: CASSRGGSGDYEQYF
size: many
J: TRBJ2-7
V: TRBV3-1
D: TRBD2

DNA: TGCAGTGCCGAGCAGGGCCAACTTTTTACTGAAGCTTTCTTT
CDR3: CSAEQGQLFTEAFF
size: NA
J: TRBJ1-1
V: TRBV20-1
D: NA

DNA: TGTGCCAGCAGTTTATCAGCGGGGCCCCATACACCCCTCCACTTT
CDR3: CASSLSAGPHTPLHF
size: many
J: TRBJ1-6
V: TRBV27
D: NA

DNA: TGTGCCACCCTGCCCAGACTCCTAGCGGATTCTTCCTACAATGAGCAGTTCTTC
CDR3: CATLPRLLADSSYNEQFF
size: many
J: TRBJ2-1
V: TRBV12-3/TRBV12-4
D: TRBD2

DNA: TGCGCCAGCAACGGGGAGAGCCAAGAGACCCAGTACTTC
CDR3: CASNGESQETQYF
size: NA
J: TRBJ2-5
V: TRBV5-1
D: NA

DNA: TGTGCCAGCAGTCGAGGCGGGGGTGCCTACAATGAGCAGTTCTTC
CDR3: CASSRGGGAYNEQFF
size: few
J: TRBJ2-1
V: TRBV13
D: TRBD2

DNA: TGTGCCAGCAGGCGCACAGGGTATAATGAAAAACTGTTTTTT
CDR3: CASRRTGYNEKLFF
size: few
J: TRBJ1-4
V: TRBV27
D: NA

DNA: TGTGCCACCAGCAGGGGGTCAGGGGGCCCGTATGGCTACACCTTC
CDR3: CATSRGSGGPYGYTF
size: few
J: TRBJ1-2
V: TRBV15
D: TRBD1